The clone carrying this T cell receptor (beta chain) was counted between two and nine times. Its antigen remains unidentified. Other DNA variants within this sample encode the same CDR3. The authors reverse transcribed all of the isolated RNA, so sequencing captured expressed TCRB transcripts. This table comes from immunoSEQ multiplex PCR, and its TCRdb copy is limited to in-frame clones, with some not included. The table records 680,000 or so clones, about 14% of them present only once. These data are taken from a study of beta chain features in type 1 diabetes. This CDR3 contains 15 residues. V shed 2 bases and J 0 bases; nucleotides not matched to a gene: 2. From germline, CDR1 is SGDLS and CDR2 YYNGEE. Study-wide results and caveats: PCR might favor shorter templates, equally in patients and controls.

It was one heparinised blood draw, averaging about 120 mL, that each donor gave. Sequencing was performed on naive CD4+ T cells from blood. This chain links TRBV9 with TRBJ2-1; TRBD1 matches 7 bases. This receptor was taken from a young man in good health. In DNA form, the CDR3 reads TGTGCCAGCAGCGTCGGGACAGTCTCCTACAATGAGCAGTTCTTC. Protein product: CASSVGTVSYNEQFF.